This TCR beta chain was sequenced for a study of OX40 agonist ivuxolimab in advanced cancers. Autoimmune disease history or systemic immunosuppression led to patient exclusion. Whole-study findings and limits: No antigen was identified for the clonally expanded peripheral T cells. Both blood CD4+ and CD8+ T cells showed clonal growth by week 6 at 0.1 to 3.0 mg/kg.

TCRdb keeps only in-frame clones here, not all; method: immunoSEQ multiplex PCR. The data show 85,000 to 100,000 clones, more than 70% seen once. The germline V gene has CDR1 SGHDT and CDR2 YYEEEE. The CDR3 covers 12 residues. Of note for this clone: Its antigen is not identified.

The sequence was collected from an adult with an advanced solid tumor such as melanoma, head and neck, liver or kidney cancer. The sequencing here drew on CD4+ or CD8+ T cells sorted from blood, taken in a trial of the OX40 agonist ivuxolimab. V and J are TRBV5-6 and TRBJ2-5, with D unresolved. Near its end, the DNA agrees better with TRBJ2-7, so the J call may be wrong. The CDR3 here is CASSLTVHEQYF. CDR3 bases: TGTGCCAGCAGCTTGACAGTCCACGAGCAGTACTTC.